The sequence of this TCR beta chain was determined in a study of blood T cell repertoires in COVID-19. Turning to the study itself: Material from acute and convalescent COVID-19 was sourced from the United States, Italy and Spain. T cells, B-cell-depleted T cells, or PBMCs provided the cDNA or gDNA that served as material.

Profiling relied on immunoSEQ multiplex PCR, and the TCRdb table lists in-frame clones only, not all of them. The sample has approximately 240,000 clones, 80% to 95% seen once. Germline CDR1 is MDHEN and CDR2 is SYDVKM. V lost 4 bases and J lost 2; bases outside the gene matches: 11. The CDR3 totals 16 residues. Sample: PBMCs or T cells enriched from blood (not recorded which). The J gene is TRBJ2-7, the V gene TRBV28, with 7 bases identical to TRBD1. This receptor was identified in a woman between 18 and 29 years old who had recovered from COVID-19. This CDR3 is CASSSFSGQLTYEQYF. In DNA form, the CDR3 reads TGTGCCAGCAGTTCATTTTCGGGACAGCTCACCTACGAGCAGTACTTC.